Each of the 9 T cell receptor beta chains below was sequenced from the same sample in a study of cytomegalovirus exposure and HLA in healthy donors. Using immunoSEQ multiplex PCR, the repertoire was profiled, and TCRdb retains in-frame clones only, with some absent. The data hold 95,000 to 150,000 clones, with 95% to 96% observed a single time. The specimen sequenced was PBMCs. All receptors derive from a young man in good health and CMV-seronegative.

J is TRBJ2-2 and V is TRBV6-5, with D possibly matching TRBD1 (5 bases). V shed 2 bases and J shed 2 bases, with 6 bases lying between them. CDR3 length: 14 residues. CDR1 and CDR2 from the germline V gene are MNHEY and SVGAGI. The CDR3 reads CASSYGHNTGELFF. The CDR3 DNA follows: TGTGCCAGCAGTTACGGACACAACACCGGGGAGCTGTTTTTT.

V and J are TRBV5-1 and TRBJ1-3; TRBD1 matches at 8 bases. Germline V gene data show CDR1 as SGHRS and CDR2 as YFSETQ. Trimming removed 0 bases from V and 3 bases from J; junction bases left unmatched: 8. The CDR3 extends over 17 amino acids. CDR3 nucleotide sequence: TGCGCCAGCAGCTTGGCCACGGACAGGGTGATTGGAAACACCATATATTTT. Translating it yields CASSLATDRVIGNTIYF.

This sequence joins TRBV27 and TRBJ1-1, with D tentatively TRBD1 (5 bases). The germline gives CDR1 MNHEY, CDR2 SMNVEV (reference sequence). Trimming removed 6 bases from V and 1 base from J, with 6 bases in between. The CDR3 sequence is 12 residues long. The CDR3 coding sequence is TGTGCCAGCAGGCAGGGGAACACTGAAGCTTTCTTT. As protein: CASRQGNTEAFF.

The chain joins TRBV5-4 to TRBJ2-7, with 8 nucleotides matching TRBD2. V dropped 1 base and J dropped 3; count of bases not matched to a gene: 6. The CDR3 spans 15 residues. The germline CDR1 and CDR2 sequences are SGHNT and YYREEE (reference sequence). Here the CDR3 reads CASSLRAGAVYEQYF. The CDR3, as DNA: TGTGCCAGCAGCTTGCGAGCGGGAGCGGTCTACGAGCAGTACTTC.

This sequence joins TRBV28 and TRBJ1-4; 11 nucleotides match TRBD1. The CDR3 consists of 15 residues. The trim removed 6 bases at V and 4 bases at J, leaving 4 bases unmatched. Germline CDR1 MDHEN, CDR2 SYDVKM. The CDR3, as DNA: TGTGCCAGCAGGGACAGGGGGCTCAATAATGAAAAACTGTTTTTT. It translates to CASRDRGLNNEKLFF.

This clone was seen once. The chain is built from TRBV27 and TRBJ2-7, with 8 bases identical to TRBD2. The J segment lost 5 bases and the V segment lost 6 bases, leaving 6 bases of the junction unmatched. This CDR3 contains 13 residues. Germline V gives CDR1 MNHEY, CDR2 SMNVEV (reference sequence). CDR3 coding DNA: TGTGCCAGCAGGCTCAGCGGGAGACACGAGCAGTACTTC. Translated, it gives CASRLSGRHEQYF.

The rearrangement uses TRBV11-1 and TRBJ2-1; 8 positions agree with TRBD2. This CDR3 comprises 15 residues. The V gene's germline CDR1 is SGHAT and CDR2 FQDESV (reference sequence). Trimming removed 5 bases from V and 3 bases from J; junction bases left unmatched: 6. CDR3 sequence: CASSEREGLYNEQFF. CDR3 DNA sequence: TGTGCCAGCAGCGAACGGGAGGGTCTCTACAATGAGCAGTTCTTC.

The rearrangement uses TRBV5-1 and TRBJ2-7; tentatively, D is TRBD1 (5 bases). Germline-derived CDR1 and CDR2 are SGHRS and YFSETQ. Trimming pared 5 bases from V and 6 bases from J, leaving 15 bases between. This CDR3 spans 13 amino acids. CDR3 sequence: CASRGQGISEQYF. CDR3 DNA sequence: TGCGCCAGCAGAGGGCAGGGTATCAGCGAGCAGTACTTC. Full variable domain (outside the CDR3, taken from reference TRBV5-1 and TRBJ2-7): KAGVTQTPRYLIKTRGQQVTLSCSPISGHRSVSWYQQTPGQGLQFLFEYFSETQRNKGNFPGRFSGRQFSNSRSEMNVSTLELGDSALYLCASRGQGISEQYFGPGTRLTVT.

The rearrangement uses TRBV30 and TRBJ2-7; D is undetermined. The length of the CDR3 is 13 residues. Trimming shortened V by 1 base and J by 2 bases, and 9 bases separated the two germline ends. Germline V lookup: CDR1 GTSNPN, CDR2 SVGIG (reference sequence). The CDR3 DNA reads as TGTGCCTGGAGTGGTGCAGTACCCTACGAGCAGTACTTC. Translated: CAWSGAVPYEQYF. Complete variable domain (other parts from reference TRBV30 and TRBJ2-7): SQTIHQWPATLVQPVGSPLSLECTVEGTSNPNLYWYRQAAGRGLQLLFYSVGIGQISSEVPQNLSASRPQDRQFILSSKKLLLSDSGFYLCAWSGAVPYEQYFGPGTRLTVT.